These 19 T cell receptor beta chains came from one sample sequenced in a study of shared clonotypes between healthy human individuals. Clones were read by immunoSEQ multiplex PCR, and TCRdb kept only the in-frame ones, dropping some. Here the sample spans nearly 750,000 clones, 72% being singletons. The sample consisted of memory CD4+ T cells sorted from blood. The subset is: CD45RA-negative fraction. These TCRs come from a woman aged 25 to 39 in good health.

The chain has TRBV19 and TRBJ1-5; no definite D call. This CDR3 has 15 residues. Looked up from germline, CDR1 is LNHDA and CDR2 is SQIVND (reference sequence). V was pared by 6 bases and J by 4 bases, with 16 bases between. For the CDR3, the DNA is TGTGCCAGTAGCATCCCTCCACCAGGTAATCAGCCCCAGCATTTT. This codes for CASSIPPPGNQPQHF. Using reference TRBV19 and TRBJ1-5 for the parts outside the CDR3, the full variable domain is DGGITQSPKYLFRKEGQNVTLSCEQNLNHDAMYWYRQDPGQGLRLIYYSQIVNDFQKGDIAEGYSVSREKKESFPLTVTSAQKNPTAFYLCASSIPPPGNQPQHFGDGTRLSIL.

The V and J genes are TRBV28 and TRBJ1-3; D gene ambiguous. Germline V gives CDR1 MDHEN, CDR2 SYDVKM. There are 14 residues in the CDR3. V gave up 8 bases and J gave up 2 bases, with 13 bases separating them. CDR3 amino acids: CASGSDGAGNTIYF. The CDR3 nucleotides are TGTGCCAGCGGGTCTGATGGGGCTGGAAACACCATATATTTT.

This clone appeared once. The chain carries TRBV2 and TRBJ2-1, with D hard to call. CDR3 length: 13 amino acids. Trimming stripped 11 bases from V and 0 bases from J, with 11 bases between. Germline V gene data show CDR1 as SNHLY and CDR2 as FYNNEI. The CDR3 here is CAAGQFSYNEQFF. CDR3 sequence (DNA): TGTGCCGCCGGGCAATTCTCCTACAATGAGCAGTTCTTC.

The chain employs TRBV6-5 and TRBJ2-2; perhaps TRBD1 as D (6 bases). The germline V and J ends were trimmed by 6 bases and 4 bases, with 12 bases remaining between them. CDR1 MNHEY and CDR2 SVGAGI come from the germline V gene. The CDR3 covers 14 residues. The DNA of the CDR3 is TGTGCCAGCAGACCCACAGGGCGCACCGGGGAGCTGTTTTTT. Its protein is CASRPTGRTGELFF.

The chain combines TRBV20-1 with TRBJ2-1; possible D gene TRBD1, 5 bases. Trimming shortened V by 4 bases and J by 9 bases, and 10 bases separated the two germline ends. The CDR3 extends over 11 amino acids. The V gene's germline CDR1 is DFQATT and CDR2 SNEGSKA (reference sequence). The CDR3 bases are TGCAGTGCTACTCAGGGCGTTGAGCAGTTCTTC. As protein: CSATQGVEQFF.

This clone was seen a few times. The chain employs TRBV18 and TRBJ2-3; no firm D call. Germline V CDR1 and CDR2: KGHSH, LQKENI. The CDR3 consists of 15 residues. The germline V and J ends were trimmed by 4 bases and 0 bases, with 11 bases remaining between them. The CDR3 spells CASSRTTSSTDTQYF. CDR3 nucleotide sequence: TGTGCCAGCTCACGGACGACATCGAGCACAGATACGCAGTATTTT. Full variable domain (missing parts from reference TRBV18 and TRBJ2-3): NAGVMQNPRHLVRRRGQEARLRCSPMKGHSHVYWYRQLPEEGLKFMVYLQKENIIDESGMPKERFSAEFPKEGPSILRIQQVVRGDSAAYFCASSRTTSSTDTQYFGPGTRLTVL.

This clone was picked up a small number of times. The chain has TRBV25-1 and TRBJ2-7, with D possibly TRBD2 on 5 matching bases. This CDR3 has 13 amino acids. Germline assignment: CDR1 MGHDK and CDR2 SYGVNS. V was pared by 5 bases and J by 1 base, with 9 bases between. CDR3 region: CASSLSGSYEQYF. The CDR3 DNA reads as TGTGCCAGCAGTCTAAGCGGTTCCTACGAGCAGTACTTC.

This rearrangement joins TRBV11-2 to TRBJ2-1, with D unclear. The CDR3 totals 16 residues. The V end was cut by 1 base, the J end by 1 base, with 11 bases between. CDR1 is SGHAT and CDR2 is FQNNGV in the germline V gene. Here the CDR3 DNA reads TGTGCCAGCAGCTTAGCGGGTGGATATTCCTACAATGAGCAGTTCTTC. Protein: CASSLAGGYSYNEQFF.

The rearrangement uses TRBV27 and TRBJ1-2; the D is unclear. The CDR3 totals 14 residues. The germline CDR1 and CDR2 sequences are MNHEY and SMNVEV (reference sequence). Trimming took off 0 bases at V and 5 bases at J, with 10 bases between the two ends. The CDR3 DNA reads TGTGCCAGCAGTTTATCGGAGACGAATTATGGCTACACCTTC. It encodes CASSLSETNYGYTF.

This clone showed up just a few times. The J gene is TRBJ1-4, the V gene TRBV5-5; 11 bases fit TRBD1. The CDR3 consists of 16 residues. The germline V gene encodes CDR1 SGHKS and CDR2 YYEKEE (reference sequence). V dropped 4 bases and J dropped 0; count of bases not matched to a gene: 2. This CDR3 reads CASSMDRGPTNEKLFF. DNA for the CDR3: TGTGCCAGCAGCATGGACAGGGGGCCAACTAATGAAAAACTGTTTTTT.

The chain carries TRBV7-3 and TRBJ2-7; 9 nucleotides align to TRBD1. Unmatched junction bases numbered 9, after V lost 5 bases and J lost 7 bases. The CDR3 spans 14 residues. Germline CDR1 and CDR2: SGHTA and FQGTGA. The DNA for the CDR3 is TGTGCCAGCAGCATAAACACAGGGACAGGGGAGCAGTACTTC. Its protein is CASSINTGTGEQYF.

This clone was seen just once. The J gene is TRBJ1-4, the V gene TRBV5-1, with TRBD1 matching over 9 bases. J lost 2 bases, V lost 2 bases, and 1 base had no gene match. Per the germline V gene, CDR1 is SGHRS and CDR2 is YFSETQ. The CDR3 is made up of 15 amino acids. The chain's CDR3 is CASSFGQGTNEKLFF. The CDR3 nucleotides read TGCGCCAGCAGCTTCGGACAGGGGACTAATGAAAAACTGTTTTTT.

This clone was seen more than once but under ten times. This chain connects TRBV5-1 to TRBJ2-1, with D uncertain. V gave up 0 bases and J gave up 9 bases, with 7 bases separating them. CDR1 is SGHRS and CDR2 is YFSETQ in the germline V gene. The CDR3 contains 12 residues. CDR3 bases: TGCGCCAGCAGCTTGGCCGGTGGTGAGCAGTTCTTC. It specifies CASSLAGGEQFF.

The chain links TRBV20-1 to TRBJ2-3; 8 positions agree with TRBD1. Germline CDR1 DFQATT, CDR2 SNEGSKA (reference sequence). This CDR3 is built from 11 residues. Trimming took 5 bases from V and 5 from J; bases not matched to a gene: 0. Here the CDR3 DNA reads TGCAGTGCTGACAGGGGAGATACGCAGTATTTT. It translates to CSADRGDTQYF.

This clone appeared a few times. The CDR3 sequence is CASSRTGDLYQPQHF. In DNA form, the CDR3 reads TGTGCCAGCAGCCGCACAGGGGACCTTTATCAGCCCCAGCATTTT. J is TRBJ1-5 and V is TRBV6-1, with TRBD1 matching over 7 bases. The V gene's germline CDR1 is MNHNS and CDR2 SASEGT. The CDR3 contains 15 residues. V lost 6 bases, J lost 5 bases, and 10 bases stayed unmatched.

The genes are TRBV28 and TRBJ1-2; 7 positions match TRBD1. J lost 1 base, V lost 11 bases, and 10 bases had no gene match. The germline V gene has CDR1 MDHEN and CDR2 SYDVKM. The CDR3 totals 14 residues. The chain's CDR3 is CAGSKGANNYGYTF. CDR3 sequence (DNA): TGTGCCGGGTCTAAGGGGGCTAATAACTATGGCTACACCTTC.

The sample holds many counts of this clone. The chain employs TRBV10-1 and TRBJ2-1; 10 bases are a match to TRBD2. Unmatched junction bases numbered 6, after V lost 3 bases and J lost 4 bases. The CDR3 sequence is 16 residues long. Germline V gene sequence: CDR1 WNHNN, CDR2 SYGVQD (reference sequence). CDR3 loop: CASSEAPAGGYNEQFF. CDR3 nucleotides: TGCGCCAGCAGTGAAGCCCCAGCGGGAGGGTACAATGAGCAGTTCTTC.

The chain is built from TRBV2 and TRBJ2-1; 9 positions match TRBD2. Trimming took 6 bases from V and 3 from J; bases not matched to a gene: 6. This CDR3 comprises 15 residues. Germline V CDR1 and CDR2: SNHLY, FYNNEI. This CDR3 reads CASRGAGGNYNEQFF. The CDR3, as DNA: TGTGCCAGCAGAGGAGCGGGAGGCAACTACAATGAGCAGTTCTTC.

This clone was observed many times. The rearrangement joins TRBV7-2 to TRBJ2-7; the D is unclear. The V gene lost 5 bases and the J gene lost 3 bases, with 11 bases spanning the gap. The CDR3 totals 13 residues. The germline V gene encodes CDR1 SGHTA and CDR2 FQGNSA. The CDR3 region is CASSPGPGYEQYF. The DNA for the CDR3 is TGTGCCAGCAGCCCAGGACCTGGCTACGAGCAGTACTTC.